This is a list of T cell receptor beta chains from one sample in a study of hypomethylating agent response in myelodysplastic syndrome. Clones were sequenced by immunoSEQ multiplex PCR, and TCRdb holds only the in-frame ones, with some missing. The sample holds approximately 11,000 clones, 83% seen once. This specimen consisted of bone marrow, obtained before or after starting hypomethylating agent treatment for myelodysplastic syndrome (not recorded which). The receptors were gathered from a human donor with myelodysplastic syndrome. The conserved cysteine and the conserved F or W are not part of the CDR3 here. Fields, in order: CDR3 protein, V gene, D gene, J gene. A D gene is named only where the DNA matches it firmly.

ASSLVNSGELF,TRBV11-3,.,TRBJ2-2
ASSEYLRSNSPLH,TRBV2,.,TRBJ1-6
ASSGVRRFLREQY,TRBV6-1,.,TRBJ2-7
ASSLPDKGSPLH,TRBV5-1,.,TRBJ1-6
ASTFTSGGDYGYT,TRBV5-1,.,TRBJ1-2
ASSETWDQF,TRBV2,.,TRBJ2-1
ASSYTSGWGTEAF,TRBV7-9,.,TRBJ1-1
ASSLLGQGKREKLF,TRBV27,TRBD1,TRBJ1-4
ASKRTAGGQETQY,TRBV5-1,TRBD2,TRBJ2-5
ASTQDRSSGYT,TRBV2,.,TRBJ1-2
ASSLTNQEF,TRBV5-6,.,TRBJ2-1
ASSPASGSSYNEQF,TRBV5-1,.,TRBJ2-1
AWRAGGTGELF,TRBV30,TRBD1,TRBJ2-2
ASSVRRDNYGYT,TRBV2,.,TRBJ1-2
ASSYAGGRTQY,TRBV6-6,TRBD2,TRBJ2-5
ASSPQTSTDTQY,TRBV18,.,TRBJ2-3
ASSFYSPLGEATEAF,TRBV5-8,.,TRBJ1-1
ASSDGGGAPGELF,TRBV2,TRBD2,TRBJ2-2
ASRLQTNSPLH,TRBV6-4,.,TRBJ1-6
ASSPGLAGDGEQF,TRBV18,TRBD2,TRBJ2-1
ASSFEGPRGYEQY,TRBV27,.,TRBJ2-7
ASSPPQGVHEQF,TRBV6-5,TRBD1,TRBJ2-1
ASSQGRGPTGNTIY,TRBV4-1,TRBD1,TRBJ1-3
ASTMGAGGGYT,TRBV19,.,TRBJ1-2
ASSPNDNSPLH,TRBV18,.,TRBJ1-6
ASSIEGHGTYEQY,TRBV19,.,TRBJ2-7
ASSQDPGQGAEQY,TRBV4-1,TRBD1,TRBJ2-7
ASSSGQGVYNSPLH,TRBV11-2,TRBD1,TRBJ1-6